These 22 T cell receptor beta chains share one sample of origin, sequenced in a study of blood T cell repertoires in COVID-19. Only in-frame clones appear in the TCRdb table, and some are missing; sequencing was by immunoSEQ multiplex PCR. The sample comprises about 170,000 clones, about 80% of which are singletons, and less than 15% rests with the top ten. The material sequenced was PBMCs or T cells enriched from blood (not recorded which). The source of these receptors is a middle-aged man who had recovered from COVID-19.

The genes are TRBV19 and TRBJ2-7; possible D gene TRBD1, 5 bases. Germline CDR1 reads LNHDA; CDR2 reads SQIVND (reference sequence). The V end was cut by 5 bases, the J end by 5 bases, with 16 bases between. The CDR3 runs 14 residues. CDR3 coding DNA: TGTGCCAGTAGTCTATCGCAGGGAATTCACGAGCAGTACTTC. It is translated as CASSLSQGIHEQYF.

The rearrangement joins TRBV2 to TRBJ2-5; D not resolved. The V gene lost 6 bases and the J gene lost 2 bases, with 4 bases spanning the gap. Germline CDR1 is SNHLY and CDR2 is FYNNEI. The CDR3 totals 11 residues. DNA for the CDR3: TGTGCCAGCAGGGCACAAGAGACCCAGTACTTC. Amino acids: CASRAQETQYF.

The rearrangement joins TRBV5-1 to TRBJ1-1; TRBD1 matches at 7 bases. The germline gives CDR1 SGHRS, CDR2 YFSETQ. The CDR3 is 15 residues long. Germline trimming cut 1 base from V and 2 bases from J; bases unmatched to any gene: 5. CDR3 bases: TGCGCCAGCAGCTTGTCAACAGGGGTAAACACTGAAGCTTTCTTT. Translation: CASSLSTGVNTEAFF.

The J gene is TRBJ1-5, the V gene TRBV19, with 9 bases aligning to TRBD1. The CDR3 totals 15 residues. Germline loops: CDR1 LNHDA, CDR2 SQIVND (reference sequence). Trimming cost V 3 bases and J 9 bases; bases outside gene matches: 9. Here the CDR3 DNA reads TGTGCCAGTAGTATCCCCGGGACAGGGACTCTGCCCCAGCATTTT. This translates into CASSIPGTGTLPQHF.

This clone has only a few counts. The rearrangement links TRBV7-9 to TRBJ1-1, with D tentatively TRBD1 (6 bases). Germline loops: CDR1 SEHNR, CDR2 FQNEAQ (reference sequence). The length of the CDR3 is 14 residues. Trimming left V 1 base short and J 4 bases short, with 10 bases between. The CDR3 DNA is TGTGCCAGCAGCTTAGGCAGGGGAGCCACTGAAGCTTTCTTT. Amino acid sequence: CASSLGRGATEAFF.

J is TRBJ2-7 and V is TRBV2; possibly TRBD1 for D (8 bases). CDR1 and CDR2 from the germline V gene are SNHLY and FYNNEI. The CDR3 is made up of 16 amino acids. The V and J ends lost 4 bases and 1 base respectively, with 17 bases between them. CDR3 amino acids: CASSAPQGGRSYEQYF. The DNA for the CDR3 is TGTGCCAGCAGTGCTCCACAGGGGGGGAGGTCCTACGAGCAGTACTTC.

J is TRBJ1-1 and V is TRBV30, with D hard to call. The V gene lost 2 bases and the J gene lost 7 bases, with 8 bases spanning the gap. This CDR3 has 11 residues. The germline CDR1 and CDR2 sequences are GTSNPN and SVGIG (reference sequence). CDR3 coding DNA: TGTGCCTGGAGTTTGCAACATGAAGCTTTCTTT. Translating gives CAWSLQHEAFF.

The V gene is TRBV19, the J gene TRBJ2-2, with 11 bases matching TRBD2. The J segment lost 4 bases and the V segment lost 7 bases, leaving 2 bases of the junction unmatched. Germline CDR1 is LNHDA and CDR2 is SQIVND (reference sequence). This CDR3 comprises 14 residues. CDR3 nucleotide sequence: TGTGCCAGTAAAACTAGCGGGGGCACCGGGGAGCTGTTTTTT. This encodes CASKTSGGTGELFF.

V gene TRBV11-2 combines with J gene TRBJ1-4; 7 positions match TRBD1. Germline CDR1 SGHAT, CDR2 FQNNGV. There are 12 residues in the CDR3. V was clipped by 5 bases and J by 10 bases; unmatched bases: 4. The CDR3 is CASSPWTGKLFF. The CDR3 nucleotides read TGTGCCAGCAGCCCCTGGACAGGAAAACTGTTTTTT. The full variable domain, with the rest looked up from reference TRBV11-2 and TRBJ1-4, is EAGVAQSPRYKIIEKRQSVAFWCNPISGHATLYWYQQILGQGPKLLIQFQNNGVVDDSQLPKDRFSAERLKGVDSTLKIQPAKLEDSAVYLCASSPWTGKLFFGSGTQLSVL.

The chain joins TRBV27 to TRBJ2-7; 9 bases align to TRBD1. Trimming cost V 11 bases and J 5 bases; bases outside gene matches: 10. Germline V gene data show CDR1 as MNHEY and CDR2 as SMNVEV (reference sequence). The length of the CDR3 is 13 residues. CDR3 amino acids: CAARMTGGHEQYF. For the CDR3, the DNA is TGTGCCGCCCGAATGACAGGGGGGCACGAGCAGTACTTC.

The chain has TRBV9 and TRBJ2-4; 7 positions agree with TRBD2. Losses at the gene ends were 3 bases for V and 1 base for J; bases not matched to a gene: 1. The CDR3 loop spans 14 amino acids. Germline V lookup: CDR1 SGDLS, CDR2 YYNGEE. The CDR3 reads CASSGEGAKNIQYF. The CDR3, as DNA: TGTGCCAGCAGCGGGGAGGGGGCCAAAAACATTCAGTACTTC.

V gene TRBV11-3 combines with J gene TRBJ1-1; D is unresolved. Germline V gene data show CDR1 as SGHNT and CDR2 as YENEEA. The CDR3 consists of 14 residues. Trimming removed 5 bases at V and 2 bases at J, with 12 bases between. The CDR3: CASSRGKPNTEAFF. CDR3 sequence (DNA): TGTGCCAGCAGCCGGGGTAAACCAAACACTGAAGCTTTCTTT.

This clone has a handful of counts. V usage is TRBV28 and J usage is TRBJ1-3; D is uncertain. The germline gives CDR1 MDHEN, CDR2 SYDVKM. CDR3 size: 12 residues. V lost 4 bases to trimming and J lost 9 bases, with 10 bases between them. The CDR3 DNA reads TGTGCCAGCAGTTCGACAAGGCCCACCATATATTTT. It codes for CASSSTRPTIYF.

The chain's CDR3 is CASSPNRGQARAFF. The CDR3 nucleotides read TGTGCCAGCAGCCCGAACCGTGGACAGGCGAGAGCTTTCTTT. J is TRBJ1-1 and V is TRBV7-9, with 7 bases matching TRBD1. The CDR3 has 14 residues. Germline V gives CDR1 SEHNR, CDR2 FQNEAQ (reference sequence). J lost 10 bases, V lost 5 bases, and 13 bases had no gene match.

The chain has TRBV7-6 and TRBJ2-2, with TRBD1 matching 9 bases. The CDR3 length is 15 residues. With V trimmed by 5 bases and J by 7 bases, 8 bases remained unmatched. Looked up from germline, CDR1 is SGHVS and CDR2 is FNYEAQ. The CDR3 DNA follows: TGTGCCAGCAGCCGTACAGGGGGCTCGGTCGGGGAGCTGTTTTTT. Translated: CASSRTGGSVGELFF.

The chain employs TRBV13 and TRBJ1-1; possible D gene TRBD1, 6 bases. CDR1 and CDR2 (germline): PRHDT, FYEKMQ (reference sequence). Trimming took 5 bases from V and 4 from J, leaving 14 bases between them. This CDR3 region has 14 residues. CDR3 sequence reads: CASSRTARSTEAFF. For the CDR3, the DNA is TGTGCCAGCAGCCGGACAGCCCGGTCCACTGAAGCTTTCTTT.

The rearrangement uses TRBV24-1 and TRBJ2-2; possible D gene TRBD1, 5 bases. Germline loops: CDR1 KGHDR, CDR2 SFDVKD. The CDR3 loop spans 15 amino acids. V lost 3 bases to trimming and J lost 4 bases, with 11 bases between them. The CDR3 is CATSDTQGSTGELFF. Written as DNA, the CDR3 is TGTGCCACCAGTGATACCCAGGGTAGCACCGGGGAGCTGTTTTTT.

The chain is built from TRBV4-3 and TRBJ2-5, with a tentative D call TRBD1 (6 bases). The CDR3 has 15 amino acids. CDR1 and CDR2 (germline): LGHNA, YSLEER. Trimming shortened V by 4 bases and J by 1 base, and 13 bases separated the two germline ends. In DNA form, the CDR3 reads TGCGCCAGCAGCCGTCACAGGGAAACCCAAGAGACCCAGTACTTC. This codes for CASSRHRETQETQYF.

The gene calls are TRBV2 and TRBJ1-6, with D possibly being TRBD1 (6 bases). The CDR3 runs 16 residues. Trimming cost V 7 bases and J 1 base, with 14 bases left between them. From germline, CDR1 is SNHLY and CDR2 FYNNEI. For the CDR3, the DNA is TGTGCCAGCAAAACAGGGTCCGTATCCTATAATTCACCCCTCCACTTT. It is translated as CASKTGSVSYNSPLHF.

J is TRBJ1-1 and V is TRBV6-2 or TRBV6-3; 7 bases match TRBD1. There are 16 residues in the CDR3. CDR1 and CDR2 (germline): MNHEY, SVGEGT. V lost 4 bases to trimming and J lost 6 bases; unmatched junction nucleotides: 14. In DNA, the CDR3 is TGTGCCAGCAGTTCGAGAGGCGGGACAGCCATGCCTGAAGCTTTCTTT. This sequence encodes CASSSRGGTAMPEAFF.

This chain links TRBV19 with TRBJ1-2, with 8 bases lining up with TRBD1. J lost 4 bases, V lost 4 bases, and 8 bases had no gene match. Germline CDR1 LNHDA, CDR2 SQIVND (reference sequence). This CDR3 comprises 15 residues. DNA of the CDR3: TGTGCCAGTAGTACCGGAGGACAGGGACCCTATGGCTACACCTTC. Encoded protein: CASSTGGQGPYGYTF.

The chain joins TRBV6-5 to TRBJ1-6, with 9 nucleotides matching TRBD1. The CDR3 spans 15 residues. The germline V gene encodes CDR1 MNHEY and CDR2 SVGAGI. Trimming removed 5 bases from V and 7 bases from J; junction bases left unmatched: 6. In nucleotides, the CDR3 is TGTGCCAGCAGTCGCTCGGGACAGGGAAATTCACCCCTCCACTTT. Translation: CASSRSGQGNSPLHF.